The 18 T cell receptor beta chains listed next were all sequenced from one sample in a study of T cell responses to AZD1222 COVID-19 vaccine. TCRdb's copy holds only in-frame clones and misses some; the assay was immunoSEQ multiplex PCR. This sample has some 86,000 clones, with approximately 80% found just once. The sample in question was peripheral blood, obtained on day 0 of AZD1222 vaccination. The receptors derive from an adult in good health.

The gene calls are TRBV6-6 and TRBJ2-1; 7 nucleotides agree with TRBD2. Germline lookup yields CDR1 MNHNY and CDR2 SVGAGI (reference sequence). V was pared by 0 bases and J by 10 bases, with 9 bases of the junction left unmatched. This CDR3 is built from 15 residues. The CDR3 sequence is CASSYSAGAVWEQFF. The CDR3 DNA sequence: TGTGCCAGCAGTTACTCGGCGGGAGCAGTTTGGGAGCAGTTCTTC.

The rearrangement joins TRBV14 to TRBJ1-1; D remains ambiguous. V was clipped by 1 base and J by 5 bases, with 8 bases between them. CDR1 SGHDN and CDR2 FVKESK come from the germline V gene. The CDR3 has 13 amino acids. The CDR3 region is CASSQGLGTEAFF. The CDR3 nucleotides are TGTGCCAGCAGCCAAGGCCTGGGGACTGAAGCTTTCTTT.

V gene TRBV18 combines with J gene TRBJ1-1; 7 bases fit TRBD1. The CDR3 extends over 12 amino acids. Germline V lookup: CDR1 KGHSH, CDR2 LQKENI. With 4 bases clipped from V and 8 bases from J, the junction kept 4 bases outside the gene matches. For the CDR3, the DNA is TGTGCCAGCTCACTCCGGGACAGAGAAGCTTTCTTT. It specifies CASSLRDREAFF.

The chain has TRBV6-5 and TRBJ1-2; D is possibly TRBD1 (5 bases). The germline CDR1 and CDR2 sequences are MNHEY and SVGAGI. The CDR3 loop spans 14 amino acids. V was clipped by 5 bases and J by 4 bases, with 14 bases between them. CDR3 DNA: TGTGCCAGCAGTCCTCCAGGGTCCCCCTATGGCTACACCTTC. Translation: CASSPPGSPYGYTF.

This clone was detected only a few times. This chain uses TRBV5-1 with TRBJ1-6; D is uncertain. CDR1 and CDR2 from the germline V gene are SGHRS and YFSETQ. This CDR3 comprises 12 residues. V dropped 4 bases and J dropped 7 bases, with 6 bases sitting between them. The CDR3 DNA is TGCGCCAGCAGCACGAAAAATTCACCCCTCCACTTT. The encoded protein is CASSTKNSPLHF.

CDR3 amino acids: CASSTGGPPGETQYF. CDR3 bases: TGTGCCAGCAGTACAGGGGGCCCTCCGGGCGAGACCCAGTACTTC. The V and J genes are TRBV6-5 and TRBJ2-5; 9 nucleotides agree with TRBD1. Trimming cost V 5 bases and J 5 bases; bases outside gene matches: 9. Germline V lookup: CDR1 MNHEY, CDR2 SVGAGI. This CDR3 contains 15 residues.

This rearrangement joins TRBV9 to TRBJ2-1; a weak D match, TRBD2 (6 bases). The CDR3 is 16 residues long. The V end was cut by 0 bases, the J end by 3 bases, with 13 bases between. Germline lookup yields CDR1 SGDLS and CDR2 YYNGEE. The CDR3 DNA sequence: TGTGCCAGCAGCGTAGCGGCGCTAGCGATCTACAATGAGCAGTTCTTC. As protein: CASSVAALAIYNEQFF.

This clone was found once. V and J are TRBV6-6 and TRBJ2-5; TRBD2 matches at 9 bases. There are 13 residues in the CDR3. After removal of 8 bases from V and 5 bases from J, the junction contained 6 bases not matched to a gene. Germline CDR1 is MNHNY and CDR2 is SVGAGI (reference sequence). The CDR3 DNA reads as TGTGCCAGCCAAGTGCGGGGGGGGGAGACCCAGTACTTC. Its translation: CASQVRGGETQYF.

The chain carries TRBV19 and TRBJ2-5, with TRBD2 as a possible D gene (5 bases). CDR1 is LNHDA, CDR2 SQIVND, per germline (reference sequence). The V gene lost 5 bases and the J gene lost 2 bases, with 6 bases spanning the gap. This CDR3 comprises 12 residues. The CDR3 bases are TGTGCCAGTAGTCGGGGACAAGAGACCCAGTACTTC. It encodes CASSRGQETQYF.

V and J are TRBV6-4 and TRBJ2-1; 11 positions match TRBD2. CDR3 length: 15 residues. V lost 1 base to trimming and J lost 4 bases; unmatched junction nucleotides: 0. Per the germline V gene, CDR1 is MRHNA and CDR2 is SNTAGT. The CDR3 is CASSDLAGGYNEQFF. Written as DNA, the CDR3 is TGTGCCAGCAGTGACTTAGCGGGAGGGTACAATGAGCAGTTCTTC.

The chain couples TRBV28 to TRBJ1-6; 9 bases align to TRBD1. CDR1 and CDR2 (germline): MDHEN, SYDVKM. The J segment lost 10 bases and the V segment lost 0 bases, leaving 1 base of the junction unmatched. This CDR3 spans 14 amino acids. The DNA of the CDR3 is TGTGCCAGCAGTTTATGGACAGGGGGATCACCCCTCCACTTT. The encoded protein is CASSLWTGGSPLHF.

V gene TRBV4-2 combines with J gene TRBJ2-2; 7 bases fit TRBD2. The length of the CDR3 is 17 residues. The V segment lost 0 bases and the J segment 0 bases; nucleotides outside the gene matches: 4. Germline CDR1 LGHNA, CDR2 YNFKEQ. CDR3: CASSQDFLAANTGELFF. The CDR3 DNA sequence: TGTGCCAGCAGCCAAGATTTCCTAGCGGCGAACACCGGGGAGCTGTTTTTT.

This chain's CDR3 is CSVGTSGFNNEQFF. CDR3 nucleotides: TGCAGCGTTGGGACTAGCGGGTTCAACAATGAGCAGTTCTTC. The V gene is TRBV29-1, the J gene TRBJ2-1, with 11 bases identical to TRBD2. This CDR3 contains 14 residues. Germline V lookup: CDR1 SQVTM, CDR2 ANQGSEA. After removal of 4 bases from V and 5 bases from J, the junction contained 4 bases not matched to a gene.

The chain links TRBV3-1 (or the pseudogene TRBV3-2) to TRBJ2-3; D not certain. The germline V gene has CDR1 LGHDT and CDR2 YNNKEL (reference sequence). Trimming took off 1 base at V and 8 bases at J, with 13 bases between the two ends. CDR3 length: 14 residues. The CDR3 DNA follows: TGTGCCAGCAGCCAAGGCTCGATCGCTATTACGCAGTATTTT. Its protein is CASSQGSIAITQYF.

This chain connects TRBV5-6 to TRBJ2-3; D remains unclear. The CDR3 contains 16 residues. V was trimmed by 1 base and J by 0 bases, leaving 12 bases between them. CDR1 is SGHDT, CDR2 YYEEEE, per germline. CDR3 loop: CASSLLLVGSTDTQYF. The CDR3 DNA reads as TGTGCCAGCAGCTTGTTGTTAGTTGGGAGCACAGATACGCAGTATTTT.

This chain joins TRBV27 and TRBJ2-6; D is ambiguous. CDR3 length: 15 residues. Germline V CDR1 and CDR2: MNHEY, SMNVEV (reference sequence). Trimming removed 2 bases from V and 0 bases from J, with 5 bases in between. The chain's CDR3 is CASSLVGSGANVLTF. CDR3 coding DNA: TGTGCCAGCAGTTTAGTGGGCTCTGGGGCCAACGTCCTGACTTTC.

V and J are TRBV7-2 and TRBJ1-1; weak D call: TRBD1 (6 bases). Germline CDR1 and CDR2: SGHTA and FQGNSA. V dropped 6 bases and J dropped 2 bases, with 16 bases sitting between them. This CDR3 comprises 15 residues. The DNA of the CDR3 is TGTGCCAGCAGTCTACAGGGAGTAGGAAACACTGAAGCTTTCTTT. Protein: CASSLQGVGNTEAFF.

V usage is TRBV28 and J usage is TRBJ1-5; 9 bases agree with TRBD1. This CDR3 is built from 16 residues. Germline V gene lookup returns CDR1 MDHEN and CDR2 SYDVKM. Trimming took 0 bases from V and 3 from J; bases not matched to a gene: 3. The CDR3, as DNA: TGTGCCAGCAGTTTATGGGGACAGGGCCACAATCAGCCCCAGCATTTT. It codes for CASSLWGQGHNQPQHF.